This T cell receptor (beta chain) was identified in a study of naive and memory T cell subsets. RNA was extracted from roughly 2.6 ml of whole blood of healthy adults. Input was about 1 to 1,100 ng of DNase-treated total RNA without cell sorting. In this sample, this clonotype turned up many times. Blood and skin TCR RNA was reverse transcribed with alpha and beta constant primers. TCRdb independently ran MiXCR on the 5' RACE reads; one entry per CDR3 protein. The data contain about 22,000 distinct CDR3 sequences, 4% to 5% of them singletons. The CDR3 is 13 amino acids. The V end was cut by 4 bases, the J end by 8 bases, with 14 bases between. Germline CDR1 is LNHDA and CDR2 is SQIVND (reference sequence).

The chain combines TRBV19 with TRBJ1-2; no clear D. The sequence derives from a male donor in good health. DNA of the CDR3: TGTGCCAGTAGTACAGGACTCGGCGGCGGCTACACCTTC. Amino acids: CASSTGLGGGYTF.